This T cell receptor (beta chain) comes out of a study of PD-L1 blockade in urothelial cancer. For the study at large: About nine tenths of the roughly 30 patients were men whose urothelial cancer was bladder-origin. Peripheral blood specimens exhibited a median yield of approximately 140,000 T cells.

Some clones are missing from TCRdb's copy, which holds only in-frame ones; the method was immunoSEQ multiplex PCR. The sample consists of about 38,000 clones, approximately 80% of them appearing once. The CDR3 has 15 amino acids. The sequencing here drew on PBMCs, taken around atezolizumab (anti-PD-L1) treatment. This TCR derives from a man in his fifties or sixties with urothelial cancer. The chain joins TRBV21-1 to TRBJ2-1; whether TRBD1, the table's D call, matches the DNA was not checked. TRBV21-1 constitutes a pseudogene. The CDR3 here is CASSKESGATNEQFF. CDR3 in DNA: TGTGCCAGCAGCAAAGAATCTGGGGCTACAAATGAGCAGTTCTTC.